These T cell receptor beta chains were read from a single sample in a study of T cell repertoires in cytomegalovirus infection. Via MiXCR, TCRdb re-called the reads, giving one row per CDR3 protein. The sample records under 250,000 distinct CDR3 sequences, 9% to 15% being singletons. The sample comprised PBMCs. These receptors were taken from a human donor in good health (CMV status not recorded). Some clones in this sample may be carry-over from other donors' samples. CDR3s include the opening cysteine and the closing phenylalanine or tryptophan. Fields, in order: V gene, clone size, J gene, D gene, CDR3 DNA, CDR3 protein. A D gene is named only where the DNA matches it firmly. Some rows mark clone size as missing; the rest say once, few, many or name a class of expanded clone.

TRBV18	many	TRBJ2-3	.	TGTGCCAGCTCACCTTCGGATACGCAGTATTTT	CASSPSDTQYF
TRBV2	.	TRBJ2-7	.	TGTGCCAGCAGTTTTCAGTCTTTGGCAGGGAGAAACGAGCAGTACTTC	CASSFQSLAGRNEQYF
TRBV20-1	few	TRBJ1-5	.	TGCAGTGCTAGAGCCGCCTCTAGCAATCAGCCCCAGCATTTT	CSARAASSNQPQHF
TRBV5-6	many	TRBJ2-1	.	TGTGCCAGCGGAGGACAGTTAGGAGGACATGAGCAGTTCTTC	CASGGQLGGHEQFF
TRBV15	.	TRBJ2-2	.	TGTGCCACCAGCAGAGAAGAGGGTTCGGAGTCGAACACCGGGGAGCTGTTTTTT	CATSREEGSESNTGELFF
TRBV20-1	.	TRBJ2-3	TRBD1	TGCAGTGCCAGGACAGGCAGGGGCGAATCAGATACGCAGTATTTT	CSARTGRGESDTQYF
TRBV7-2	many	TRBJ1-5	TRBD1	TGTGCCAGCAGCTCGACAGGGAATCAGCCCCAGCATTTT	CASSSTGNQPQHF
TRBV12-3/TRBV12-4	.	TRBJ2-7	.	TGTGCCAGCAGAAAGGGGGCGGGGGCCTACGAGCAGTACTTC	CASRKGAGAYEQYF
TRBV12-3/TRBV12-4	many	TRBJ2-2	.	TGTGCCAGCACACTGTCCCGGTCCGGGGAGCTGTTTTTT	CASTLSRSGELFF
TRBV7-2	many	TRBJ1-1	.	TGTGCCAGCAGCTTCCCCGAGCAGGTAGTGAGAGAGGTGACTGAAGCTTTCTTT	CASSFPEQVVREVTEAFF
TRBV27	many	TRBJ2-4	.	TGTGCCAGCAGTTTATTGAGGGAGGGGGCGGCCAAAAACATTCAGTACTTC	CASSLLREGAAKNIQYF
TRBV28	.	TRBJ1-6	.	TGTGCCAGCAGTACCCATATCGGGGAGTATAATTCACCCCTCCACTTT	CASSTHIGEYNSPLHF
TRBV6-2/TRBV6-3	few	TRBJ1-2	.	TGTGCCAGCAGTTATCAAGGGCCGGCCTATGGCTACACCTTC	CASSYQGPAYGYTF
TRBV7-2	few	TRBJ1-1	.	TGTGCCAGCAGCCTGGTCAGACAAGCTTTCTTT	CASSLVRQAFF
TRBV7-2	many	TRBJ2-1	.	TGTGCCAGCAGCGCGGGGCTCTCCTACAATGAGCAGTTCTTC	CASSAGLSYNEQFF
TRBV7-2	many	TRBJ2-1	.	TGTGCCAGCAGCTTACGACTAAACAATGAGCAGTTCTTC	CASSLRLNNEQFF
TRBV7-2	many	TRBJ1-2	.	TGTGCCAGCAGCTTAGCTGGATCCTCGTACTATGGCTACACCTTC	CASSLAGSSYYGYTF
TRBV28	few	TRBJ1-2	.	TGTGCCAGCAGTTTCGGGGGGCTGGGGTATGGCTACACCTTC	CASSFGGLGYGYTF
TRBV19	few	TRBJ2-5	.	TGTGCCAGCAGTTCGGGAGTACAAGAGACCCAGTACTTC	CASSSGVQETQYF
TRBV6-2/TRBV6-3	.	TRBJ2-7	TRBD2	TGTGCCAGCAGTTATGAGGGAGGGGAATACGAGCAGTACTTC	CASSYEGGEYEQYF
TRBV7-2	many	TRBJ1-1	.	TGTGCCAGCAGCTTAGGAGGGACGAACACTGAAGCTTTCTTT	CASSLGGTNTEAFF
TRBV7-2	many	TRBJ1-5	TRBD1	TGTGCCAGCAGCCCAGTGACAGGGCTCGAGGGACCCCAGCATTTT	CASSPVTGLEGPQHF
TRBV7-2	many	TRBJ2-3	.	TGTGCCAGCAACTATGAGAGGTTGGGAACAGATACGCAGTATTTT	CASNYERLGTDTQYF
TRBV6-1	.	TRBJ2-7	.	TGTGCCAGCAGTCCGGGACATTCATCCTACGAGCAGTACTTC	CASSPGHSSYEQYF
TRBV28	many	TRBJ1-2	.	TGTGCCAGCATCCGGACAGTGGGCTATGGCTACACCTTC	CASIRTVGYGYTF
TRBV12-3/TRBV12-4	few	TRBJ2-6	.	TGTGCCAGCAGTTTGACAGGCGTTCCTCGCTCTGGGGCCAACGTCCTGACTTTC	CASSLTGVPRSGANVLTF
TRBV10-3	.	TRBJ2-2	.	TGTGCCATCGGGGGAGTGACAGCCCCCGGGGAGCTGTTTTTT	CAIGGVTAPGELFF
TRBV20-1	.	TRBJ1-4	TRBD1	TGCAGTGCTAGGACAGGGGGAAAACTGTTTTTT	CSARTGGKLFF
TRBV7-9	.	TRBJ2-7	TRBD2	TGTGCCAGCAGACCTACTAGCGGGAGGAACGACGAGCAGTACTTC	CASRPTSGRNDEQYF
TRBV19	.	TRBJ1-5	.	TGTGCCAGTAGTATGGAACAGCCTAATCAGCCCCAGCATTTT	CASSMEQPNQPQHF
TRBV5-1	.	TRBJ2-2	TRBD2	TGCGCCAGCAGCTTGCAGACTAGCGGGATAAACACCGGGGAGCTGTTTTTT	CASSLQTSGINTGELFF
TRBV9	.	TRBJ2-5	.	TGTGCCAGCAGCGTAGTCGGTGGCCGCGCGGAGACCCAGTACTTC	CASSVVGGRAETQYF
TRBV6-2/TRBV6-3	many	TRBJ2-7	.	TGTGCCAGCAGTTACTCAATGACAGGAACCCCCTACGAGCAGTACTTC	CASSYSMTGTPYEQYF
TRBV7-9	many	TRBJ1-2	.	TGTGCCAGCAGCTTGACCCGGGTGGACGGCTACACCTTC	CASSLTRVDGYTF
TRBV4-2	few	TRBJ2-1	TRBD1	TGTGCCAGCAGCCAAGATCGAGGGGGCCCACCCTACAATGAGCAGTTCTTC	CASSQDRGGPPYNEQFF
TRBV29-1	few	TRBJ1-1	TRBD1	TGCAGCGTCTCGGGACAGGCGAACACTGAAGCTTTCTTT	CSVSGQANTEAFF
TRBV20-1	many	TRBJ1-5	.	TGCAGTGCTAGAGATGGGCAGGGCGCCGCGCAGCCCCAGCATTTT	CSARDGQGAAQPQHF
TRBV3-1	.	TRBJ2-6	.	TGTGCCAGCAGCCACAGGGCTGGGGCCAGCGTCCTGACTTTC	CASSHRAGASVLTF
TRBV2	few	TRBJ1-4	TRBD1	TGTGCCAGCAGACCCGGGACAGGGATCATCGAAAAACTGTTTTTT	CASRPGTGIIEKLFF
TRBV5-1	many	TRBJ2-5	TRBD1	TGTGCCAGCAGTCCCGGGACAGCACAAGAGACCCAGTACTTC	CASSPGTAQETQYF
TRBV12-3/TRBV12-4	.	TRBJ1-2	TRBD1	TGTGCCAGCAGCCAACGACAGGGTCGCACCTTC	CASSQRQGRTF
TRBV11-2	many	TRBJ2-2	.	TGTGCCAGCAGCTTAGATCGGCCGGGGTTAGTAACCGGGGAGCTGTTTTTT	CASSLDRPGLVTGELFF
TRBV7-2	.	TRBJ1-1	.	TGTGCCAGCAGCTTATCCGGCAAGAACACTGAAGCTTTCTTT	CASSLSGKNTEAFF
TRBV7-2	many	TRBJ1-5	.	TGTGCCAGCAGCGGGGGGGGGGAACAGCCCCAGCATTTT	CASSGGGEQPQHF
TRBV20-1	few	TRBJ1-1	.	TGCAGTGCTATCAGAGACTTGAACACTGAAGCTTTCTTT	CSAIRDLNTEAFF
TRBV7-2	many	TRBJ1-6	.	TGTGCCAGCAGCCCTGGGGCAGGCGGTTTTTCACCCCTCCACTTT	CASSPGAGGFSPLHF
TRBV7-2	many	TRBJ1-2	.	TGTGCCAGCAGCTTAGTCCGTAACTATGGCTACACCTTC	CASSLVRNYGYTF
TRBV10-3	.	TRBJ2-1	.	TGTGCCATCAGTGAGTCGATCACGGTTTCCTACAATGAGCAGTTCTTC	CAISESITVSYNEQFF
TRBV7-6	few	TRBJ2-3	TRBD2	TGTGCCAGCAGCCCCCGCGTAGCGGGAGGGCCCGGAGTCACAGATACGCAGTATTTT	CASSPRVAGGPGVTDTQYF
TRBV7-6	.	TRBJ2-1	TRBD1	TGTGCCAGCAGCCCGATCAGGGGGAGCTACAATGAGCAGTTCTTC	CASSPIRGSYNEQFF
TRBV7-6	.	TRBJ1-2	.	TGTGCCAGCAGCTTTTGGGGGGCCCGGGATAACTATGGCTACACCTTC	CASSFWGARDNYGYTF
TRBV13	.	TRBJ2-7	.	TGTGCCAGCAGTCATAAAGGGGGTCGAGTAAAAGGGGGCTACGAGCAGTACTTC	CASSHKGGRVKGGYEQYF
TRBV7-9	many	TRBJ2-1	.	TGTGCCAGCAGTCCGGAGGTGGGGAGCTCCTACAATGAGCAGTTCTTC	CASSPEVGSSYNEQFF
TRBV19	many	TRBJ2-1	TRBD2	TGTGCCAGTACGGGGGTTACTAGCGGGAGGTACAATGAGCAGTTCTTC	CASTGVTSGRYNEQFF
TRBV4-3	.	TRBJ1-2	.	TGCGCCAGCAGCCAAGATCGGGAGGCCAGCCCGATCTATGGCTACACCTTC	CASSQDREASPIYGYTF
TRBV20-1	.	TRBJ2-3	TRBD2	TGCAGTGCTAGAGATGGGCTTCGGACTAGCGGGAGCACAGATACGCAGTATTTT	CSARDGLRTSGSTDTQYF
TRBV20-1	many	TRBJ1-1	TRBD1	TGCAGTGCTAGATCCGGACAGGGATGGAACACTGAAGCTTTCTTT	CSARSGQGWNTEAFF
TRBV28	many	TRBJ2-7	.	TGTGCCAGCGGTGGACGGCGGCCTAGCCGAACCTACGAGCAGTACTTC	CASGGRRPSRTYEQYF
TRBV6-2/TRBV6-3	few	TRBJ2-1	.	TGTGCCAGCAGGGTGGTGGGCGGTAATGAGCAGTTCTTC	CASRVVGGNEQFF
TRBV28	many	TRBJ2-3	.	TGTGCCAGCATCTTGGCAGATACGCAGTATTTT	CASILADTQYF